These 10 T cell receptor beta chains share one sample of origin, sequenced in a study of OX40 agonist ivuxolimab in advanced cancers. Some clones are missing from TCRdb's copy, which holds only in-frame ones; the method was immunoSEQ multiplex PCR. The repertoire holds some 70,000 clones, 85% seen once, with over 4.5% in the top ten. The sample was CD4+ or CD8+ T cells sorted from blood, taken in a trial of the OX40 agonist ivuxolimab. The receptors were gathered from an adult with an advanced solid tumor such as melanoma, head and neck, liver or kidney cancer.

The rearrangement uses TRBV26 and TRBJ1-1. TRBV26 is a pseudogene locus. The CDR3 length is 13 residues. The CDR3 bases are TGTGCCAGCAGTTTTATGGGGTACACTGAAGCTTTCTTT. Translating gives CASSFMGYTEAFF.

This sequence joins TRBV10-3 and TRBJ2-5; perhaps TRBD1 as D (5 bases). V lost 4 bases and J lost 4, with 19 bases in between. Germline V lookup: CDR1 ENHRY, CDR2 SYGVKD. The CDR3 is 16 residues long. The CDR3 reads CAISVGQQGRLETQYF. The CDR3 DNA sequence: TGTGCCATCAGTGTAGGGCAGCAGGGAAGGTTAGAGACCCAGTACTTC.

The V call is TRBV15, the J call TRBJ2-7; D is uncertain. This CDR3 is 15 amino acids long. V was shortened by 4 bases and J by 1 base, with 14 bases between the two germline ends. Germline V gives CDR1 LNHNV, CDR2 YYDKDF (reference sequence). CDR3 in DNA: TGTGCCACCAGCATATCCCACGGCGGTTCCTACGAGCAGTACTTC. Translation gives CATSISHGGSYEQYF.

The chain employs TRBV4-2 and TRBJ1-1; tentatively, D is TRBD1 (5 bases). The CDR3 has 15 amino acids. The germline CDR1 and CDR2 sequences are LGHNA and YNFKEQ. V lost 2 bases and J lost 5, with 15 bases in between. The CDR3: CASSQLQEELTEAFF. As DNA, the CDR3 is TGTGCCAGCAGCCAACTACAGGAAGAATTAACTGAAGCTTTCTTT.

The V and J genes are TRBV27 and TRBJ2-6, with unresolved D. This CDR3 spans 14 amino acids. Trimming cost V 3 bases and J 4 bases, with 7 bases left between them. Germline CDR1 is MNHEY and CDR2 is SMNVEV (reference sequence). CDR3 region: CASSFLEGANVLTF. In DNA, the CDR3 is TGTGCCAGCAGTTTTCTAGAAGGGGCCAACGTCCTGACTTTC.

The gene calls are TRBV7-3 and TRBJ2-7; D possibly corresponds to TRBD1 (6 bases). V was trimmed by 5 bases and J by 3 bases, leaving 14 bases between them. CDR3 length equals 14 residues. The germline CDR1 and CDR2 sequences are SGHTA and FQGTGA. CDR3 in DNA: TGTGCCAGCAGCGCATCGACAGGAAACTACGAGCAGTACTTC. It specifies CASSASTGNYEQYF.

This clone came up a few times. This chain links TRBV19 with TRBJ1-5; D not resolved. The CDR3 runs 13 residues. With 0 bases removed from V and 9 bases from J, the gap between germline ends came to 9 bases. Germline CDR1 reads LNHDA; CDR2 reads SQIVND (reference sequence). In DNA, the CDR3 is TGTGCCAGTAGTATAGAAAGGGCCCGGCCCCAGCATTTT. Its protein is CASSIERARPQHF.

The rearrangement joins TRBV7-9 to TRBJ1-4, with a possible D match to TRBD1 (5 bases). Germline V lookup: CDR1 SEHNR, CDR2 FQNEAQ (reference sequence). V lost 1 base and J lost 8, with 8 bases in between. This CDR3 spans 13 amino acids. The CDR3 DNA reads TGTGCCAGCAGCTTAGGACAGACGGAAAAACTGTTTTTT. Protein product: CASSLGQTEKLFF.

CDR3: CASSLAGQGWNTGELFF. Here the CDR3 DNA reads TGTGCCAGCAGCTTGGCGGGACAGGGCTGGAACACCGGGGAGCTGTTTTTT. This chain links TRBV5-4 with TRBJ2-2; 9 bases align to TRBD1. This CDR3 region has 17 residues. J gave up 1 base and V 0 bases, and 4 bases lay outside the gene matches. The V gene's germline CDR1 is SGHNT and CDR2 YYREEE (reference sequence).

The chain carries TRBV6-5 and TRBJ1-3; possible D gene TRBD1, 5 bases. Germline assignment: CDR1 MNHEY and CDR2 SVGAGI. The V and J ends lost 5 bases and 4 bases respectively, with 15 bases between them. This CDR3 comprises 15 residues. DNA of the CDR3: TGTGCCAGCAGTAACTGGCGGGACTCAGGAAACACCATATATTTT. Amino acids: CASSNWRDSGNTIYF.